This record covers a single T cell receptor beta chain. Repertoires were generated with immunoSEQ multiplex PCR, while TCRdb's copy carries only in-frame clones and drops some. The table includes 100,000 or so clones, roughly 87% detected once. V was pared by 3 bases and J by 3 bases, with 24 bases between. This CDR3 region has 20 residues. Germline CDR1 is LGHNA and CDR2 is YNFKEQ. The source of the sample is a study of blood T cell repertoires in COVID-19. The TCR comes from a man aged 50-60 years with active COVID-19. V gene TRBV4-2 combines with J gene TRBJ1-6, with D tentatively TRBD1 (5 bases). Material for sequencing was peripheral blood. The CDR3 sequence: CASSHDGEQGQGGYNSPLHF. The CDR3 DNA follows: TGTGCCAGCAGCCACGATGGTGAGCAAGGGCAGGGTGGCTATAATTCACCCCTCCACTTT.